One sample yielded the 5 T cell receptor beta chains listed below, sequenced in a study of cytomegalovirus exposure and HLA in healthy donors. This PCR relied on a set of 60 Vbeta primers and 13 Jbeta primers. TCRdb's copy holds only in-frame clones and misses some; the assay was immunoSEQ multiplex PCR. The table has 110,000 to 150,000 clones, 8.5% to 10% seen once. Sequenced material: PBMCs. These receptors were obtained from a man aged 45-60 years in good health and CMV-seronegative.

The V call is TRBV28, the J call TRBJ1-2; a possible D gene is TRBD1 (5 bases). The germline V and J ends were trimmed by 2 bases and 3 bases, with 10 bases remaining between them. CDR3 length: 14 amino acids. CDR1 and CDR2 from the germline V gene are MDHEN and SYDVKM. In nucleotides, the CDR3 is TGTGCCAGCAGTTTAGCCCCAGGGTACTATGGCTACACCTTC. Protein: CASSLAPGYYGYTF.

This clone was counted a few times. The V gene is TRBV28, the J gene TRBJ1-1; TRBD1 is a possible D gene (6 bases). Per the germline V gene, CDR1 is MDHEN and CDR2 is SYDVKM. V lost 3 bases and J lost 7, with 12 bases in between. The CDR3 sequence is 13 residues long. The DNA for the CDR3 is TGTGCCAGCAGTTTCTATACAGGGCGTGAAGCTTTCTTT. Its translation: CASSFYTGREAFF.

The V and J genes are TRBV28 and TRBJ2-3, with 8 bases matching TRBD2. The germline gives CDR1 MDHEN, CDR2 SYDVKM. This CDR3 contains 15 residues. J was trimmed by 3 bases and V by 4 bases; bases with no gene match: 6. The CDR3 DNA follows: TGTGCCAGCAGTTACGGGACTAGAGTGACAGATACGCAGTATTTT. Residues: CASSYGTRVTDTQYF. The full variable domain, its missing parts supplied by reference TRBV28 and TRBJ2-3, is DVKVTQSSRYLVKRTGEKVFLECVQDMDHENMFWYRQDPGLGLRLIYFSYDVKMKEKGDIPEGYSVSREKKERFSLILESASTNQTSMYLCASSYGTRVTDTQYFGPGTRLTVL.

This sequence joins TRBV21-1 and TRBJ2-7; the D call TRBD1 from the table was never checked on the DNA. TRBV21-1 constitutes a pseudogene. This CDR3 contains 15 residues. CDR3: CASSNGRGETYEQYF. DNA of the CDR3: TGTGCCAGCAGCAATGGCAGGGGCGAAACCTACGAGCAGTACTTC.

This clone was found a few times. The V and J genes are TRBV5-1 and TRBJ2-5; 8 bases are shared with TRBD1. Trimming at V came to 0 bases and at J to 1 base, leaving 8 bases not matched to a gene. Looked up from germline, CDR1 is SGHRS and CDR2 is YFSETQ. This CDR3 contains 17 residues. CDR3 in amino acids: CASSLAIPQGVQETQYF. The CDR3 DNA reads TGCGCCAGCAGCTTGGCAATCCCACAGGGGGTCCAAGAGACCCAGTACTTC.